The entry below gives a single TCR beta chain sequence along with its context. Its antigen is undetermined. Peripheral blood came from all dose cohorts at three timepoints. This CDR3 is built from 15 residues. The V end was cut by 3 bases, the J end by 4 bases, with 13 bases between. CDR1 and CDR2 from the germline V gene are SGHTA and FQGNSA. The record originates from a study of OX40 agonist ivuxolimab in advanced cancers. Turning to the study itself: Patients enrolled in dose escalation were diagnosed with hepatocellular carcinoma, melanoma, renal cell or head and neck cancer.

Overall study results and limits: CD4+ T cells averaged fewer expanded clones than CD8+ T cells.

The table came from immunoSEQ multiplex PCR; TCRdb's copy has only in-frame clones and leaves some out. This table holds about 90,000 clones, approximately 91% found once. The TCR originated in an adult with an advanced solid tumor such as melanoma, head and neck, liver or kidney cancer. This material consisted of CD4+ or CD8+ T cells sorted from blood, taken in a trial of the OX40 agonist ivuxolimab. The chain links TRBV7-2 to TRBJ2-1, with D possibly matching TRBD2 (6 bases). The CDR3 DNA is TGTGCCAGCAGCTTTAATCCTAGCGCGTACAATGAGCAGTTCTTC. Amino acid sequence: CASSFNPSAYNEQFF.